This TCR beta chain originates from a study of blood T cell repertoires in COVID-19. The CDR3 covers 17 residues. CDR1 LGHNA and CDR2 YSLEER come from the germline V gene. Unmatched junction bases numbered 6, after V lost 1 base and J lost 0 bases. Assay used: immunoSEQ multiplex PCR; TCRdb lists only in-frame clones, some missing. The sample includes roughly 110,000 clones, approximately 84% of them seen just once. The sequence derives from a man aged 35 to 55 with acute or convalescent COVID-19. The sequencing sample was made of peripheral blood. The chain joins TRBV4-3 to TRBJ1-3; 7 bases are a match to TRBD1. The CDR3 DNA sequence: TGCGCCAGCAGCCAAGCGGCCAGGGGGTTCTCTGGAAACACCATATATTTT. Translated: CASSQAARGFSGNTIYF.